The next 7 T cell receptor beta chains were all read from a single sample in a study of shared clonotypes between healthy human individuals. Libraries were prepared by immunoSEQ multiplex PCR; TCRdb keeps only in-frame clonotypes and omits some of them. Among around 2.5 million clones, 90% to 95% were seen once, and the ten largest hold 0.35% to 0.45%. Sequencing used naive CD4+ T cells from PBMCs. Subset meaning: CD45RA+ positively selected. These receptors were obtained from a man in his late teens or twenties in good health. Some clones in this sample may be carry-over from other donors' samples.

This clone was recorded once. The rearrangement uses TRBV6-6 and TRBJ2-7; no reliable D call. Looked up from germline, CDR1 is MNHNY and CDR2 is SVGAGI (reference sequence). The V end was cut by 2 bases, the J end by 3 bases, with 11 bases between. The length of the CDR3 is 14 residues. The CDR3 reads CASSYLAGIYEQYF. The CDR3 region has the DNA TGTGCCAGCAGTTACCTGGCAGGCATCTACGAGCAGTACTTC.

J is TRBJ2-3 and V is TRBV6-1; tentatively, D is TRBD1 or TRBD2 (6 bases each). V was trimmed by 7 bases and J by 3 bases, leaving 17 bases between them. The CDR3 spans 15 residues. The germline CDR1 and CDR2 sequences are MNHNS and SASEGT. The CDR3 DNA sequence: TGTGCCAGCATAGGAAGGGGGGAGAAAACAGATACGCAGTATTTT. Translating it yields CASIGRGEKTDTQYF.

The chain links TRBV6-5 to TRBJ2-7; D call uncertain. V lost 8 bases and J lost 3, with 8 bases in between. Germline V gene sequence: CDR1 MNHEY, CDR2 SVGAGI. The CDR3 loop spans 11 amino acids. CDR3: CASRSLYEQYF. The CDR3 bases are TGTGCCAGCCGGTCACTCTACGAGCAGTACTTC.

As to this clone: Other DNA sequences in the sample encode the same CDR3. The chain has TRBV27 and TRBJ2-7, with D maybe TRBD1 (6 bases). This CDR3 comprises 13 residues. Trimming took 4 bases from V and 4 from J, leaving 11 bases between them. The germline gives CDR1 MNHEY, CDR2 SMNVEV (reference sequence). CDR3 sequence reads: CASSSLQGYEQYF. The DNA of the CDR3 is TGTGCCAGCAGTTCCCTACAGGGTTACGAGCAGTACTTC.

This sequence joins TRBV9 and TRBJ1-1; tentative D call: TRBD1 (5 bases). Germline V gene data show CDR1 as SGDLS and CDR2 as YYNGEE. V lost 4 bases and J lost 4, with 20 bases in between. There are 16 residues in the CDR3. CDR3 in DNA: TGTGCCAGCAGCCACCCGGCCCGGGGGGGTAGCACTGAAGCTTTCTTT. Translated: CASSHPARGGSTEAFF.

V and J are TRBV6-6 and TRBJ1-5; the D gene is possibly TRBD1 (5 bases). CDR3 length: 14 amino acids. Germline V lookup: CDR1 MNHNY, CDR2 SVGAGI (reference sequence). Trimming stripped 6 bases from V and 9 bases from J, with 18 bases between. CDR3 DNA: TGTGCCAGCAGACCACTTCAGGGCCTGGGGCCCCAGCATTTT. It yields the protein CASRPLQGLGPQHF.

V gene TRBV4-2 combines with J gene TRBJ2-7, with D possibly matching TRBD2 (6 bases). CDR3 length equals 15 residues. Germline V gene sequence: CDR1 LGHNA, CDR2 YNFKEQ. V was pared by 4 bases and J by 5 bases, with 18 bases between. CDR3 coding DNA: TGTGCCAGCAGCCGTGGGACTTCCGAGCCCCACGAGCAGTACTTC. This sequence encodes CASSRGTSEPHEQYF.